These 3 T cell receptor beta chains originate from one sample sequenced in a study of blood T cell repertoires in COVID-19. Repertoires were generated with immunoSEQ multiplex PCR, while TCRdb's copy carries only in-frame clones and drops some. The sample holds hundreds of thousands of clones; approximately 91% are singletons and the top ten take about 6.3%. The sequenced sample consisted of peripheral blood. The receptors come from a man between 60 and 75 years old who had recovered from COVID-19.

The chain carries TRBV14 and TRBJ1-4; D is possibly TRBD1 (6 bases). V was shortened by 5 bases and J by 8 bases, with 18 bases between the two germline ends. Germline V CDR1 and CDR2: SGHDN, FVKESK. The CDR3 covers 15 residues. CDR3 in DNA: TGTGCCAGCAGCAAACAGGGAACGATAAAAGAAAAACTGTTTTTT. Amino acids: CASSKQGTIKEKLFF. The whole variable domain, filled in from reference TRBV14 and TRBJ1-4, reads EAGVTQFPSHSVIEKGQTVTLRCDPISGHDNLYWYRRVMGKEIKFLLHFVKESKQDESGMPNNRFLAERTGGTYSTLKVQPAELEDSGVYFCASSKQGTIKEKLFFGSGTQLSVL.

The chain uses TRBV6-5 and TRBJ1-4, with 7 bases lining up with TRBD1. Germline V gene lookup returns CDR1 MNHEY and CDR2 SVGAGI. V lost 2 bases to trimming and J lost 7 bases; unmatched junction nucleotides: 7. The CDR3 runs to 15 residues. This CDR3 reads CASSYGGQPFEKLFF. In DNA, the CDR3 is TGTGCCAGCAGTTACGGGGGACAGCCCTTTGAAAAACTGTTTTTT.

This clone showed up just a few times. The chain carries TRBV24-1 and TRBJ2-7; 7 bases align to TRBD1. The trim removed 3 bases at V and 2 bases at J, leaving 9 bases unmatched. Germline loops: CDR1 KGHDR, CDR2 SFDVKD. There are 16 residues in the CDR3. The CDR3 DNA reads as TGTGCCACCAGTGATCCCTCCGGGACAGAGCCCTACGAGCAGTACTTC. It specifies CATSDPSGTEPYEQYF.